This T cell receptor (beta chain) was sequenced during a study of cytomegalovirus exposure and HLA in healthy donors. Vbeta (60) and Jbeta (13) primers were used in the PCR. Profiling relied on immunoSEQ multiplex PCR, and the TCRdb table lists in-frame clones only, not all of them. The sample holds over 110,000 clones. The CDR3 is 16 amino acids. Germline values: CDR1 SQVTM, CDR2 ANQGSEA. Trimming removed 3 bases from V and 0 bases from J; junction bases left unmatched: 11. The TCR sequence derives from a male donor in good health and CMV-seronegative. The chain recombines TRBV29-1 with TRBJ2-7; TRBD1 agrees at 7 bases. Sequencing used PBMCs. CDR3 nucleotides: TGCAGCGTTGAGACCCTTAAGGGGACAGCCTCCTACGAGCAGTACTTC. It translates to CSVETLKGTASYEQYF.